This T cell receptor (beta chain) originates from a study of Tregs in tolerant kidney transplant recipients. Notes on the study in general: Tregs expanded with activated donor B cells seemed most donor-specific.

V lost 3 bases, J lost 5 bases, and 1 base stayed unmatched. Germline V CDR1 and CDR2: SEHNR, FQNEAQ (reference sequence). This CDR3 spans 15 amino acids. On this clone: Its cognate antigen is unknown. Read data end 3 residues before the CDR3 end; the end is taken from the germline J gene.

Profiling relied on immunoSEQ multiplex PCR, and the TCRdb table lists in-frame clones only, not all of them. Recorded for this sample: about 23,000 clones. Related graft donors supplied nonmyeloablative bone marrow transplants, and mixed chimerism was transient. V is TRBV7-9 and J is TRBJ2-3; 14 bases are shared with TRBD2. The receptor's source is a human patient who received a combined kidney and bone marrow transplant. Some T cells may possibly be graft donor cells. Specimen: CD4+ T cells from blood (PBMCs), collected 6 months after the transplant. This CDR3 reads CASSFGLAGGDTQYF. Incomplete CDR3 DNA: TGTGCCAGCAGCTTCGGACTAGCGGGGGGAGATACG.